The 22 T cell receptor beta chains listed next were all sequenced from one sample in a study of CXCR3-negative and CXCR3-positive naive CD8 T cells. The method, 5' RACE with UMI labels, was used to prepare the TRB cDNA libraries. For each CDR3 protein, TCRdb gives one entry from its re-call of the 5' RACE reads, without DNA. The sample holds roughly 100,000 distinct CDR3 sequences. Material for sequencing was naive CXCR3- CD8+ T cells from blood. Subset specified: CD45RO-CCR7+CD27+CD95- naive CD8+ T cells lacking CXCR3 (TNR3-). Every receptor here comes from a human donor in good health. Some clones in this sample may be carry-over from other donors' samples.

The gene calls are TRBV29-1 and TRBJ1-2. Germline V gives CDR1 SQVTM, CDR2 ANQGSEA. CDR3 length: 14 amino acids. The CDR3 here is CSVEGPPEDYGYTF.

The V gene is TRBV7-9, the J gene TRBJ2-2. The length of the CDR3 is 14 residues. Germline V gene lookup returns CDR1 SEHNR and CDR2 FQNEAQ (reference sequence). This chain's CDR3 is CASTTPGITGELFF.

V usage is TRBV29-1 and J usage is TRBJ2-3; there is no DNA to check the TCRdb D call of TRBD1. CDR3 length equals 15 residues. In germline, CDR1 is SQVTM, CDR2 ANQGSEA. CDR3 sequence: CSVEGDRGLTDTQYF.

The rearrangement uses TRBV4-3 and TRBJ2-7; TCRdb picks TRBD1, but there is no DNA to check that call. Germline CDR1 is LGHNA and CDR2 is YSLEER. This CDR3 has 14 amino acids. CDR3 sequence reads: CASSQDPRGNEQYF.

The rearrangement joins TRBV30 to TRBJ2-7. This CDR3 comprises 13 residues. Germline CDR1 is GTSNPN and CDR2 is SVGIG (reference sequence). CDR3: CAWSVGPSYEQYF.

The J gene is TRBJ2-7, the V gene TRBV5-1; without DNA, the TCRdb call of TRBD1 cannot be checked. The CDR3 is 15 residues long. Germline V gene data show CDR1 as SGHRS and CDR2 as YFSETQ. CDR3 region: CASSPRGTGRNEQYF.

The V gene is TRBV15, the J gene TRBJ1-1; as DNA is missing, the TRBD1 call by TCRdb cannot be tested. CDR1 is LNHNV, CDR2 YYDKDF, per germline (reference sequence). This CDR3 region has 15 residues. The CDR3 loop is CATSETRGGNTEAFF.

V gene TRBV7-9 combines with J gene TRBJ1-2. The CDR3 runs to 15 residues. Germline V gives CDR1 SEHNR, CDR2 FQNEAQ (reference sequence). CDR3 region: CASNKPIPENYGYTF.

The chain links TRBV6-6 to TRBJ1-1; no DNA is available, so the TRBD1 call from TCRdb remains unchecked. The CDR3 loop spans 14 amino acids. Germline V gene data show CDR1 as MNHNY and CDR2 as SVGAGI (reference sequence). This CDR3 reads CASSRRVGDTEAFF.

Here the CDR3 reads CASIPDTGELFF. The chain has TRBV7-2 and TRBJ2-2. CDR3 size: 12 residues. In germline, CDR1 is SGHTA, CDR2 FQGNSA.

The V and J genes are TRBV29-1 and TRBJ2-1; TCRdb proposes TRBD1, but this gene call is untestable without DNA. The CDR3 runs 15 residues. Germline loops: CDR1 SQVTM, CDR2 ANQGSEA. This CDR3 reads CSITVGTGLGKEQFF.

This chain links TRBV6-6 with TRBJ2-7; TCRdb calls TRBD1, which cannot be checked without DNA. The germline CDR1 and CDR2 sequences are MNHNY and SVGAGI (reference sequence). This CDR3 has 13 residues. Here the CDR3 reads CATRSGSSYEQYF.

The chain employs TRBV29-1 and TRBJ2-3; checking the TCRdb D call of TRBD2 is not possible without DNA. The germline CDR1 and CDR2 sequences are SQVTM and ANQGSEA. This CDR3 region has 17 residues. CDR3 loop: CSVEYIGVALHTDTQYF.

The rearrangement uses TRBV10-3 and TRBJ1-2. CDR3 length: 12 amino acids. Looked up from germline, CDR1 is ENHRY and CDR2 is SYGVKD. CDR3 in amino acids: CAISDQVGGYTF.

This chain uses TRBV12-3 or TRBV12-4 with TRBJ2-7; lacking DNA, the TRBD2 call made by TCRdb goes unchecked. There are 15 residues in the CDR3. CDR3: CASSLGLATIYEQYF.

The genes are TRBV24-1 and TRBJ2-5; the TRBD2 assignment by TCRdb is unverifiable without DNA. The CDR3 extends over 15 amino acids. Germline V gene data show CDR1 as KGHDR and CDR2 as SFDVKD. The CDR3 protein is CATSTASGTKETQYF.

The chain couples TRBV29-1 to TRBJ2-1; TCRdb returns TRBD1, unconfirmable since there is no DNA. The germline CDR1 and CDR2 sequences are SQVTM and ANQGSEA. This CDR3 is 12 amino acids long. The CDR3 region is CSAALGFNEQFF.

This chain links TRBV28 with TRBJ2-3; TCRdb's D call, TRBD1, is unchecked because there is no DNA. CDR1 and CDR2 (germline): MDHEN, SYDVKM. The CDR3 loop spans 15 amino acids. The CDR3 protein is CASSPRQGSTDTQYF.

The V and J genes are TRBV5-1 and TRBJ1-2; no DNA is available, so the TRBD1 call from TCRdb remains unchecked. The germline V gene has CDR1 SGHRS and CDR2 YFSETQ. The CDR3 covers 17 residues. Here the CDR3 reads CASSLRGQAAMDYGYTF.

CDR3 protein: CASTPGYGYTF. V usage is TRBV6-6 and J usage is TRBJ1-2; there is no DNA to check the TCRdb D call of TRBD1. The CDR3 loop spans 11 amino acids. Germline V gene data show CDR1 as MNHNY and CDR2 as SVGAGI (reference sequence).

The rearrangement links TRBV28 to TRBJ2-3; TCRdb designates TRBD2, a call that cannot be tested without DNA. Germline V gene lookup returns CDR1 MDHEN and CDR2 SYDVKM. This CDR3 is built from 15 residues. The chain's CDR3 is CASSNGLAGTDTQYF.

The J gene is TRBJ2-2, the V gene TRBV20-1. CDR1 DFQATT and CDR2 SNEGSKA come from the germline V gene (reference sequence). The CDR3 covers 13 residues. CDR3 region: CSARRLDTGELFF.